The 10 T cell receptor beta chains presented below share a single source sample, sequenced in a study of T cell responses to AZD1222 COVID-19 vaccine. Repertoires were generated with immunoSEQ multiplex PCR, while TCRdb's copy carries only in-frame clones and drops some. The sample includes some 120,000 clones, around 83% seen only once; the top ten take 4.4%. The sequencing used peripheral blood, collected 28 days after the second AZD1222 dose. These receptors all come from an adult who received the AZD1222 COVID-19 vaccine.

V gene TRBV28 combines with J gene TRBJ2-7; D is undetermined. Germline V lookup: CDR1 MDHEN, CDR2 SYDVKM. The V end was cut by 6 bases, the J end by 0 bases, with 18 bases between. The CDR3 contains 16 residues. The CDR3 sequence: CASRTAWLSFSYEQYF. For the CDR3, the DNA is TGTGCCAGCAGAACCGCGTGGCTGTCCTTCTCCTACGAGCAGTACTTC. The full variable domain, with the rest looked up from reference TRBV28 and TRBJ2-7, is DVKVTQSSRYLVKRTGEKVFLECVQDMDHENMFWYRQDPGLGLRLIYFSYDVKMKEKGDIPEGYSVSREKKERFSLILESASTNQTSMYLCASRTAWLSFSYEQYFGPGTRLTVT.

The CDR3 loop reads CASSQDFGGYQPQHF. The CDR3 DNA reads as TGTGCCAGCAGCCAAGATTTTGGGGGTTATCAGCCCCAGCATTTT. The gene calls are TRBV3-1 (or the pseudogene TRBV3-2) and TRBJ1-5; the D gene is possibly TRBD1 (5 bases). Germline loops: CDR1 LGHDT, CDR2 YNNKEL (reference sequence). The V end lost 0 bases, the J end lost 5 bases, and 11 bases lay between the germline ends. The CDR3 runs to 15 residues.

J is TRBJ2-7 and V is TRBV28; maybe TRBD2 (7 bases). Deletions cut 8 bases from V and 2 bases from J, with 13 bases between. Per germline, CDR1 MDHEN and CDR2 SYDVKM. The CDR3 covers 13 residues. CDR3 DNA sequence: TGTGCCAGCGGAGGGGGGGATCCCTACGAGCAGTACTTC. Its translation: CASGGGDPYEQYF. Complete variable domain (other parts from reference TRBV28 and TRBJ2-7): DVKVTQSSRYLVKRTGEKVFLECVQDMDHENMFWYRQDPGLGLRLIYFSYDVKMKEKGDIPEGYSVSREKKERFSLILESASTNQTSMYLCASGGGDPYEQYFGPGTRLTVT.

The rearrangement uses TRBV15 and TRBJ1-3; tentative D call: TRBD1 (5 bases). This CDR3 has 16 amino acids. Germline CDR1 and CDR2: LNHNV and YYDKDF (reference sequence). V lost 4 bases and J 4 bases, leaving 17 bases between the germline ends. The chain's CDR3 is CATSTQPGRAGNTIYF. As DNA, the CDR3 is TGTGCCACCAGCACCCAACCGGGCAGGGCGGGAAACACCATATATTTT.

The rearrangement uses TRBV5-1 and TRBJ1-2; 8 positions agree with TRBD1. The length of the CDR3 is 13 residues. The junction had 7 bases not matched to a gene; V was cut back by 4 bases and J by 8 bases. Germline lookup yields CDR1 SGHRS and CDR2 YFSETQ. The CDR3 DNA is TGCGCCAGCAGCCCGGACAGGGATCGGGGCTACACCTTC. Amino acid sequence: CASSPDRDRGYTF.

This clone was seen a single time. This rearrangement joins TRBV27 to TRBJ2-7; 7 bases are shared with TRBD1. This CDR3 spans 13 amino acids. Germline CDR1 and CDR2: MNHEY and SMNVEV (reference sequence). V gave up 5 bases and J gave up 6 bases; unmatched junction bases: 7. The CDR3: CASSPDRALEQYF. The CDR3 DNA follows: TGTGCCAGCAGTCCAGACAGGGCGCTCGAGCAGTACTTC.

This clone has just a few counts. The chain couples TRBV7-2 to TRBJ1-6; 10 positions agree with TRBD1. The CDR3 runs to 15 residues. V lost 0 bases to trimming and J lost 8 bases; unmatched junction nucleotides: 1. Germline CDR1 and CDR2: SGHTA and FQGNSA. CDR3 coding DNA: TGTGCCAGCAGCTTAGCGACAGGGGGCTATTCACCCCTCCACTTT. This encodes CASSLATGGYSPLHF.

The chain uses TRBV7-9 and TRBJ1-2, with TRBD1 identical over 9 bases. This CDR3 has 19 amino acids. Trimming at V came to 5 bases and at J to 0 bases, leaving 16 bases not matched to a gene. Germline V lookup: CDR1 SEHNR, CDR2 FQNEAQ (reference sequence). The DNA of the CDR3 is TGTGCCAGCAGCCCATGGAGTGTGACAGGGGGGACCGCTAACTATGGCTACACCTTC. Encoded protein: CASSPWSVTGGTANYGYTF.

The J gene is TRBJ1-2, the V gene TRBV12-3 or TRBV12-4, with D uncertain. This CDR3 has 12 amino acids. Trimming removed 6 bases from V and 4 bases from J, with 9 bases in between. CDR3 DNA sequence: TGTGCCAGCAGCCCGGCTGTCTATGGCTACACCTTC. Its protein is CASSPAVYGYTF.

In this sample, this clone turned up a few times. The chain links TRBV29-1 to TRBJ1-3, with D possibly TRBD1 on 5 matching bases. Germline assignment: CDR1 SQVTM and CDR2 ANQGSEA. CDR3 length: 12 residues. V lost 6 bases and J lost 3, with 9 bases in between. In DNA, the CDR3 is TGCAGCGTGCGGGACGGTGGAAACACCATATATTTT. This sequence encodes CSVRDGGNTIYF.